This T cell receptor beta chain came from a study of CD8+ T cells in alopecia areata. Study-wide findings and caveats: Lesional scalp, especially alopecia totalis/universalis, showed higher clonality than normal scalp.

The germline V and J ends were trimmed by 0 bases and 7 bases, with 18 bases remaining between them. CDR3 length equals 16 residues. Germline CDR1 and CDR2: LGHNA and YSLEER. Alopecia areata patients provided lesional scalp punch biopsies and peripheral blood, both collected for the study. In regard to this clone: Its specificity is unknown.

RNA, once extracted, was reverse transcribed into cDNA for use as the sequencing template. TCRdb's copy holds only in-frame clones and misses some; the assay was immunoSEQ multiplex PCR. The data show more than 75,000 clones, with about two fifths seen just once and approximately 1.4% held by the top ten. Sequenced: CD4+ T cells sorted from blood. The origin of this receptor is a human donor with alopecia areata. The gene calls are TRBV4-3 and TRBJ1-1; D not certain. In nucleotides, the CDR3 is TGCGCCAGCAGCCAAGATCTTGGCAGGACGATAGATGAAGCTTTCTTT. Its protein product is CASSQDLGRTIDEAFF.